A selection of T cell receptor beta chains follows, all from one sample in a study of cytomegalovirus exposure and HLA in healthy donors. The table came from immunoSEQ multiplex PCR; TCRdb's copy has only in-frame clones and leaves some out. The repertoire has tens of thousands of clones, roughly 76% of them found once; the top ten carry under 2%. The sequenced sample was PBMCs. These receptors originate from a woman between 25 and 40 years old in good health and CMV-seronegative. CDR3s include the opening cysteine and the closing phenylalanine or tryptophan. A D gene is named only where the DNA matches it firmly.

CASSPGQASGNTIYF TRBD1 TRBJ1-3 TRBV18
CASSSNRLSSGNTIYF - TRBJ1-3 TRBV28
CASSLWGQGSGKAFF - TRBJ1-1 TRBV5-5
CAWRSWGWTGGRDYGYTF TRBD1 TRBJ1-2 TRBV30
CASSLRKDRVYASQPQHF TRBD1 TRBJ1-5 TRBV28
CASSFGLAGNNEQFF TRBD2 TRBJ2-1 TRBV27
CASYSRVGAAFF - TRBJ1-1 TRBV6-1
CASSLQGASNGYTF TRBD1 TRBJ1-2 TRBV19
CASSEGTVISNQPQHF - TRBJ1-5 TRBV6-1
CASSIQGQGAHGYTF TRBD1 TRBJ1-2 TRBV19
CASSVGQGAGQPQHF TRBD1 TRBJ1-5 TRBV9
CASSLSGQANNEQFF TRBD1 TRBJ2-1 TRBV5-1
CASSLRFGETQYF - TRBJ2-5 TRBV28
CASHIGTGVSYNEQFF TRBD1 TRBJ2-1 TRBV5-1
CSVIRGGSYEQYF - TRBJ2-7 TRBV29-1
CASSPLANGGGTEAFF - TRBJ1-1 TRBV18
CAISPPGQGYGYTF TRBD1 TRBJ1-2 TRBV10-3
CASSEMLNPPFEQYF - TRBJ2-7 TRBV6-1
CASSLDRGLGEETQYF - TRBJ2-5 TRBV28
CASSLAGAANSGYTF - TRBJ1-2 TRBV5-1
CASSRQGANTGELFF TRBD1 TRBJ2-2 TRBV19
CASRRWDRGDEQYF TRBD1 TRBJ2-7 TRBV6-5
CASSPGLAEQYF TRBD2 TRBJ2-4 TRBV11-1
CASRSRQGAYYEQYF - TRBJ2-7 TRBV27
CAWSLTSGRVGDIQYF TRBD2 TRBJ2-4 TRBV30
CASSQLRTATNEKLFF - TRBJ1-4 TRBV4-3
CSVVPRGARKGETQYF - TRBJ2-5 TRBV29-1
CASSHRDYGYTF - TRBJ1-2 TRBV19
CASVGQGRDQPQHF TRBD1 TRBJ1-5 TRBV19
CASGAGTSSGNTIYF - TRBJ1-3 TRBV12-5
CSVERGGNTEAFF - TRBJ1-1 TRBV29-1
CASSQDPWGQDEKLFF - TRBJ1-4 TRBV4-2
CAWRQGYGYTF - TRBJ1-2 TRBV30
CASSDNRGTEAFF TRBD1 TRBJ1-1 TRBV11-3
CASSLDRGRVGDTQYF TRBD2 TRBJ2-3 TRBV7-2
CASSLLAGVSISYEQYF TRBD2 TRBJ2-7 TRBV5-1
CASSPAAGQLGGTGQYF TRBD2 TRBJ2-4 TRBV18
CASILGAAANTEAFF - TRBJ1-1 TRBV19
CASSLELAGVEYNEQFF TRBD2 TRBJ2-1 TRBV11-2
CASSFPGGETQYF - TRBJ2-5 TRBV5-6
CASSLALSTSSDYEQYF - TRBJ2-7 TRBV7-2
CASSPRAGTDIYGYTF TRBD1 TRBJ1-2 TRBV18
CASSWAGQGGDEQYF TRBD1 TRBJ2-7 TRBV28
CASSLIDRANSPLHF TRBD1 TRBJ1-6 TRBV11-2
CASSLDSRLNQPQHF - TRBJ1-5 TRBV5-5
CASSQDQYNSPLHF - TRBJ1-6 TRBV4-1
CASSLGQGPTDTEAFF TRBD1 TRBJ1-1 TRBV5-8
CASSMRVTSYNEQFF - TRBJ2-1 TRBV19
CASTGAQGRYTEAFF TRBD1 TRBJ1-1 TRBV6-5
CASSVGDTLSNQPQHF - TRBJ1-5 TRBV9
CASSVSGVQGGSYEQYF - TRBJ2-7 TRBV7-2
CASSLALAVDTQYF TRBD2 TRBJ2-3 TRBV5-4
CSAWDSYGYTF TRBD1 TRBJ1-2 TRBV20-1